These T cell receptor beta chains were read from a single sample in a study of T cell repertoires in aging, cancer and after chemotherapy. TCRdb used MiXCR to reprocess the multiplex PCR reads, holding one entry per CDR3 protein. The sample contains some 2,100 distinct CDR3 sequences, roughly 34% of which appear only once. Material: blood. The source is a human donor with a solid tumor. The CDR3 runs from the conserved cysteine through the conserved F or W. D genes are given only for firm matches. Size values are once, few and many counts, or a class for expanded clones, and some rows have none.

abundance	d_gene	v_gene	j_gene	CDR3nt	CDR3aa
medium-sized	TRBD1	TRBV6-1	TRBJ2-5	TGTGCCAGCAGTGCGCAGGACAGGCAAGAGACCCAGTACTTC	CASSAQDRQETQYF
.	.	TRBV5-6	TRBJ1-4	TGTGCCAGCAGCTTGGGGCTTTGGGAGAAATCGGCGAAACTGTTTTTT	CASSLGLWEKSAKLFF
few	TRBD1	TRBV5-5	TRBJ2-6	TGTGCCAGCAGCTCCAAGCCGACAGGGGCTGGGGCCAACGTCCTGACTTTC	CASSSKPTGAGANVLTF
large	TRBD1	TRBV6-5	TRBJ1-2	TGTGCCAGCAGTTACCAGGGAGGGGGCGATGGCTACACCTTC	CASSYQGGGDGYTF
few	.	TRBV5-1	TRBJ2-7	TGCGCCAGCAGCTTAGGCGGGCCCTACGAGCAGTACTTC	CASSLGGPYEQYF
.	.	TRBV7-9	TRBJ1-3	TGTGCCAGCAGCGTGGGAAACACCATATATTTT	CASSVGNTIYF
few	TRBD2	TRBV7-2	TRBJ2-7	TGTGCCAGCAGCTGGGGACTAGCGGTCTCCTACGAGCAGTACTTC	CASSWGLAVSYEQYF
.	.	TRBV30	TRBJ2-1	TGTGCCAGCCGGTCTGACTACAATGAGAAGTTCTTC	CASRSDYNEKFF
.	.	TRBV7-2	TRBJ1-5	TGTGCCAGCAGCTTGATAGGGAATAGCAATCAGCCCCAGCATTTT	CASSLIGNSNQPQHF
large	.	TRBV29-1	TRBJ2-2	TGCAGCGTTGAAGACTACCAGGGATCCGGGGAGCTGTTTTTT	CSVEDYQGSGELFF
.	.	TRBV6-6	TRBJ2-7	TGTGCCAGCAGTTACTCGATAGAGAGGATTACCTACGAGCAGTACTTC	CASSYSIERITYEQYF
.	TRBD2	TRBV20-1	TRBJ2-5	TGCAGTGCTCGGACTAGCGGGGAGTACCAAGAGACCCAGTACTTC	CSARTSGEYQETQYF
.	TRBD2	TRBV19	TRBJ2-1	TGTGCCAGTAGTATTAGATCACTAGCGGGGTCCTACAATGAGCAGTTCTTC	CASSIRSLAGSYNEQFF
once	.	TRBV28	TRBJ1-6	TGTGCCACACGACGCCCGGAAGGCTCACCCCTCCACTTT	CATRRPEGSPLHF
few	.	TRBV7-2	TRBJ2-3	TGTGCCAGCAGCTTATTACCAGGGGTGGGCTCAGATACGCAGTATTTT	CASSLLPGVGSDTQYF
large	TRBD1	TRBV19	TRBJ1-5	TGTGCCAGTAGTACCGGGACAGGGGGGTATAGCAATCAGCCCCAGCATTTT	CASSTGTGGYSNQPQHF
.	TRBD1	TRBV28	TRBJ2-7	TGTGCCACCACCCCGAGGGGACAGGGGAACTACGAGCAGTACTTC	CATTPRGQGNYEQYF
.	.	TRBV13	TRBJ2-7	TGTGCCAGCAGTCGCGGGTCGACCTACGAGCAGTACTTC	CASSRGSTYEQYF
medium-sized	.	TRBV6-1	TRBJ2-1	TGTGCCAGCAGTCCCGCTGGGAGCTCCTACAATGAGCAGTTCTTC	CASSPAGSSYNEQFF
large	TRBD2	TRBV30	TRBJ2-3	TGTGCCGGCGGGAGCGCAGATACGCAGTATTTT	CAGGSADTQYF
.	.	TRBV7-2	TRBJ1-1	TGTGCCAGCAGCTTAGTGTGGGGGGCGACTGAAGCTTTCTTT	CASSLVWGATEAFF
.	.	TRBV28	TRBJ1-1	TGTGCCAGCAGACAATACCGACGGGGGAACACTGAAGCTTTCTTT	CASRQYRRGNTEAFF
large	TRBD2	TRBV29-1	TRBJ2-1	TGCAGCGCGACTAGCGGGGGGGACAATGAGCAGTTCTTC	CSATSGGDNEQFF
.	.	TRBV27	TRBJ2-1	TGTGCCAGCAGTTTATCGTTTGCGGGCGCCTCCTACAATGAGCAGTTCTTC	CASSLSFAGASYNEQFF
.	TRBD2	TRBV20-1	TRBJ2-1	TGCAGTGCCAGGTCGGCTCTAGCGGGAGTTCTCAATGAGCAGTTCTTC	CSARSALAGVLNEQFF
once	.	TRBV5-6	TRBJ1-1	TGCGCCAGCAGCCCAGCGGTAGGGTCGGAGGCTTTCTTT	CASSPAVGSEAFF
few	.	TRBV27	TRBJ2-1	TGTGCCGCCGGACCTAGCTCCTACAATGAGCAGTTCTTC	CAAGPSSYNEQFF
.	TRBD2	TRBV12-3/TRBV12-4	TRBJ2-1	TGTGCCAGCAGTCAGGGGACTAGCGGAAGCTCCTACAATGAGCAGTTCTTC	CASSQGTSGSSYNEQFF
.	.	TRBV12-3/TRBV12-4	TRBJ1-3	TGTGCCAGCAGCCCCTTCCGGACAGCTGGAAACACCATATATTTT	CASSPFRTAGNTIYF
.	.	TRBV20-1	TRBJ2-1	TGCAGTGCTAGAGACATAAGGAATGAGCAGTTCTTC	CSARDIRNEQFF
.	.	TRBV6-1	TRBJ1-5	TGTGCCAGCAGTGGTGGAGAGAATCAGCCCCAGCATTTT	CASSGGENQPQHF
.	TRBD1	TRBV6-5	TRBJ1-6	TGTGCCAGCAGCAGGGGGGGGCTTAGCTCCTATAATTCACCCCTCCACTTT	CASSRGGLSSYNSPLHF
.	TRBD1	TRBV10-3	TRBJ1-5	TGTGCCATCAGTGGACAGGGGGGCAATCAGCCCCAGCATTTT	CAISGQGGNQPQHF
medium-sized	.	TRBV6-6	TRBJ2-5	TGTGCCAGCAGTTACTCGGGCGGGTCGGAAACCCAGTACTTC	CASSYSGGSETQYF
.	.	TRBV7-9	TRBJ2-1	TGTGCCAGCAGCTTATCATTAGACGATGAGCAGTTCTTC	CASSLSLDDEQFF
few	.	TRBV5-4	TRBJ1-6	TGTGCCAGCAGCTCTGATGGGGGCAATTCACCCCTCCACTTT	CASSSDGGNSPLHF
.	TRBD1	TRBV12-3/TRBV12-4	TRBJ1-5	TGTGCCAGCACCCAAGAGGGGGCGGCGGTGCCCCAGCATTTT	CASTQEGAAVPQHF
few	.	TRBV12-3/TRBV12-4	TRBJ2-5	TGTGCCAGCACCTTAAACGCCCTTCAGGAGACCCAGTACTTC	CASTLNALQETQYF
large	.	TRBV6-5	TRBJ2-5	TGTGCCAGCAATGTTGGAGCTCGGCGAGGGGTAGGGACCCAGTACTTC	CASNVGARRGVGTQYF
few	.	TRBV30	TRBJ1-4	TGTGCCTGGATGCCAAACCACCTAAGGGGATATAATGAAAAACTGTTTTTT	CAWMPNHLRGYNEKLFF
.	TRBD1	TRBV20-1	TRBJ1-2	TGCAGTGCTAGACTGGGACAGGGGAACTATGGCTACACCTTC	CSARLGQGNYGYTF
medium-sized	TRBD1	TRBV5-6	TRBJ2-7	TGTGCCAGCAGCAGGACAGGGCCCGTATACGAGCAGTACTTC	CASSRTGPVYEQYF
.	.	TRBV27	TRBJ2-2	TGTGCCAGCAGTGGGAGCTTAATCAACACCGGGGAGCTGTTTTTT	CASSGSLINTGELFF
.	.	TRBV7-9	TRBJ2-1	TGTGCCAGCAGCTTAAGGGACGGTGAGCAGTTCTTC	CASSLRDGEQFF
large	.	TRBV6-6	TRBJ2-1	TGTGCCAGCAGTCTAGGGGAGGGGGCGACGGGACTTGAGCAGTTCTTC	CASSLGEGATGLEQFF
.	.	TRBV5-6	TRBJ1-1	TGTGCCAGCAGCTTCGCACCGAACACTGAAGCTTTCTTT	CASSFAPNTEAFF
once	TRBD1	TRBV27	TRBJ1-2	TGTGCCAGCAGTCTAGGACAGGGGTGGCGTGGCTACACCTTC	CASSLGQGWRGYTF
.	.	TRBV18	TRBJ2-3	TGTGCCAGCTCAGCTGATAGCACAGATACGCAGTATTTT	CASSADSTDTQYF
few	.	TRBV27	TRBJ2-2	TGTGCCAGCATGGGGAACACCGGGGAGCTGTTTTTT	CASMGNTGELFF